One and the same sample provided the 25 T cell receptor beta chains below, sequenced in a study of identical twins (TCRdb year 2016). Library preparation was by 5' RACE. Sequenced on an Illumina HiSeq 2000. TCRdb ran its own pipeline on the public reads, namely fastp trimming at Q25 and MiXCR clone calling, and kept in-frame beta chains. Identical CDR3 protein sequences are pooled into one entry, listed with their most common genes and DNA. The sample table contains about 720,000 distinct CDR3 sequences; only one count was recorded for 18% of them. Around 13% of the sample lies in the top ten. This sample also appeared in a second study, on T cells expressing NK-cell markers.

Sequences were obtained from PBMCs. These receptors all come from a woman between 18 and 29 years old in good health.

The chain combines TRBV20-1 with TRBJ2-5; D is possibly TRBD2 (7 bases). Germline loops: CDR1 DFQATT, CDR2 SNEGSKA (reference sequence). The ends were cut back, 3 bases at V and 7 bases at J, with 24 bases in the middle. The CDR3 is made up of 16 amino acids. In DNA, the CDR3 is TGCAGTGCTAGCAACCAAGGGGGGGGTCCGGCGGGGACCCAGTACTTC. Encoded protein: CSASNQGGGPAGTQYF.

CDR3 region: CASWAGGPYNEQFF. The CDR3 DNA reads TGTGCCAGCTGGGCGGGAGGCCCCTACAATGAGCAGTTCTTC. The V and J genes are TRBV7-2 and TRBJ2-1; TRBD2 matches 8 bases. After removal of 8 bases from V and 2 bases from J, the junction contained 5 bases not matched to a gene. The germline CDR1 and CDR2 sequences are SGHTA and FQGNSA. CDR3 length: 14 amino acids.

This clonotype was counted only a few times. V usage is TRBV5-1 and J usage is TRBJ2-3, with TRBD2 matching over 7 bases. The CDR3 length is 15 residues. Trimming removed 5 bases from V and 2 bases from J; junction bases left unmatched: 8. CDR1 is SGHRS and CDR2 is YFSETQ in the germline V gene. CDR3 sequence reads: CASRSLAASTDTQYF. The CDR3 DNA reads as TGCGCCAGCAGGTCTCTAGCGGCGTCCACAGATACGCAGTATTTT.

This clonotype appeared once. This chain uses TRBV20-1 with TRBJ2-7; D not certain. The CDR3 length is 13 residues. Trimming took 3 bases from V and 2 from J, leaving 11 bases between them. CDR1 is DFQATT, CDR2 SNEGSKA, per germline (reference sequence). The CDR3 DNA reads as TGCAGTGCTAGTCATGTAGGAGCCTACGAGCAGTACTTC. Translation gives CSASHVGAYEQYF.

This clonotype occurred a few times. The genes are TRBV20-1 and TRBJ2-3; 10 nucleotides agree with TRBD2. Germline V gene lookup returns CDR1 DFQATT and CDR2 SNEGSKA (reference sequence). Trimming cost V 2 bases and J 3 bases; bases outside gene matches: 8. The CDR3 loop spans 16 amino acids. In DNA form, the CDR3 reads TGCAGTGCTAGAAAACCTAGCGGGAGAGGGACAGATACGCAGTATTTT. Encoded protein: CSARKPSGRGTDTQYF.

This clonotype showed up just a few times. The chain joins TRBV20-1 to TRBJ2-1; D is unclear. Trimming stripped 5 bases from V and 6 bases from J, with 17 bases between. This CDR3 has 14 amino acids. The germline gives CDR1 DFQATT, CDR2 SNEGSKA (reference sequence). Here the CDR3 reads CSAQKGGGFNEQFF. CDR3 bases: TGCAGTGCTCAGAAGGGTGGTGGGTTCAATGAGCAGTTCTTC.

This clonotype was seen repeatedly, ten times or more. The J gene is TRBJ2-1, the V gene TRBV4-1; 8 bases agree with TRBD2. J was trimmed by 7 bases and V by 1 base; bases with no gene match: 6. Germline values: CDR1 MGHRA, CDR2 YSYEKL. This CDR3 has 15 amino acids. The CDR3 region is CASSQAGLGRNEQFF. The CDR3 DNA is TGCGCCAGCAGCCAAGCGGGACTAGGCAGGAATGAGCAGTTCTTC.

The V gene is TRBV6-5, the J gene TRBJ2-1; TRBD1 agrees at 7 bases. The CDR3 sequence is 16 residues long. Germline trimming cut 3 bases from V and 6 bases from J; bases unmatched to any gene: 11. The germline V gene encodes CDR1 MNHEY and CDR2 SVGAGI. The CDR3 sequence is CASSYNPGQFTNEQFF. CDR3 coding DNA: TGTGCCAGCAGTTATAACCCGGGACAGTTCACCAATGAGCAGTTCTTC.

The V gene is TRBV7-9, the J gene TRBJ1-1; D is perhaps TRBD1 (6 bases). Per the germline V gene, CDR1 is SEHNR and CDR2 is FQNEAQ (reference sequence). V was pared by 8 bases and J by 10 bases, with 17 bases between. The CDR3 has 12 residues. CDR3 residues: CASASGQGIAFF. The CDR3 nucleotides are TGTGCCAGCGCTTCTGGGCAGGGGATAGCTTTCTTT.

This clonotype was seen at least ten times. The J gene is TRBJ2-5, the V gene TRBV20-1; D ambiguous. This CDR3 region has 12 residues. V shed 5 bases and J shed 5 bases, with 12 bases lying between them. The germline V gene encodes CDR1 DFQATT and CDR2 SNEGSKA (reference sequence). This CDR3 is CSAERGVETQYF. The CDR3 nucleotides read TGCAGTGCTGAGCGAGGCGTTGAGACCCAGTACTTC.

This clonotype has more than one count but fewer than ten. The genes are TRBV5-1 and TRBJ2-5; D gene uncertain. The length of the CDR3 is 14 residues. With 0 bases removed from V and 6 bases from J, the gap between germline ends came to 12 bases. In germline, CDR1 is SGHRS, CDR2 YFSETQ. The CDR3 here is CASSLEQSRKTQYF. As DNA, the CDR3 is TGCGCCAGCAGCTTGGAACAGAGTCGGAAGACCCAGTACTTC.

This clonotype was seen a few times. CDR3 amino acids: CASGFVLLAGKNIQYF. In nucleotides, the CDR3 is TGTGCCAGCGGCTTTGTCCTCTTAGCGGGGAAAAACATTCAGTACTTC. The V call is TRBV12-3 or TRBV12-4, the J call TRBJ2-4; 8 bases are a match to TRBD2. CDR3 length: 16 residues. After removal of 8 bases from V and 4 bases from J, the junction contained 13 bases not matched to a gene.

This clonotype appeared a few times. This chain uses TRBV12-3 or TRBV12-4 with TRBJ2-7; TRBD1 might be the D (5 bases). CDR3 length: 14 residues. V shed 3 bases and J shed 7 bases, with 16 bases lying between them. In DNA, the CDR3 is TGTGCCAGCAGTTTTGGGGCGCTCCCCGAGGAGCAGTACTTC. It translates to CASSFGALPEEQYF.

This clonotype was found a few times. J is TRBJ2-7 and V is TRBV7-9, with a possible D match to TRBD1 (5 bases). Germline CDR1 is SEHNR and CDR2 is FQNEAQ (reference sequence). V lost 5 bases, J lost 2 bases, and 13 bases lay in between. The CDR3 has 14 residues. CDR3 region: CASSPPGKTYEQYF. The CDR3 region has the DNA TGTGCCAGCAGCCCTCCAGGGAAAACCTACGAGCAGTACTTC.

The rearrangement links TRBV10-3 to TRBJ2-6; 8 nucleotides agree with TRBD1. The V segment lost 7 bases and the J segment 1 base; nucleotides outside the gene matches: 15. This CDR3 contains 19 residues. Germline loops: CDR1 ENHRY, CDR2 SYGVKD. The CDR3 DNA follows: TGTGCCATCATGCACGACAGGGGTCTACCTTTTTCTGGGGCCAACGTCCTGACTTTC. Translating gives CAIMHDRGLPFSGANVLTF.

This clonotype was recorded a few times. J is TRBJ1-4 and V is TRBV6-1; possible D gene TRBD1, 5 bases. V was pared by 7 bases and J by 8 bases, with 17 bases between. The CDR3 spans 14 residues. Germline CDR1 and CDR2: MNHNS and SASEGT. DNA for the CDR3: TGTGCCAGCACCTGGGACGGAGGCTGGGAAAAACTGTTTTTT. It encodes CASTWDGGWEKLFF.

This chain links TRBV10-1 with TRBJ2-1; tentatively, D is TRBD1 or TRBD2 (5 bases each). CDR1 is WNHNN and CDR2 is SYGVQD in the germline V gene (reference sequence). V was shortened by 6 bases and J by 9 bases, with 24 bases between the two germline ends. This CDR3 region has 16 residues. Here the CDR3 DNA reads TGCGCCAGCAGCCGCTTATCCGGGACGACGATCACTGAGCAGTTCTTC. Translating it yields CASSRLSGTTITEQFF.

V and J are TRBV7-2 and TRBJ2-1, with 10 bases identical to TRBD2. From germline, CDR1 is SGHTA and CDR2 FQGNSA. The CDR3 extends over 15 amino acids. The J segment lost 8 bases and the V segment lost 5 bases, leaving 9 bases of the junction unmatched. DNA for the CDR3: TGTGCCAGCAGCCCTCGGCTAGCGGGAGAACATGAGCAGTTCTTC. Its protein product is CASSPRLAGEHEQFF. The full variable domain, with the rest looked up from reference TRBV7-2 and TRBJ2-1, is GAGVSQSPSNKVTEKGKDVELRCDPISGHTALYWYRQSLGQGLEFLIYFQGNSAPDKSGLPSDRFSAERTGGSVSTLTIQRTQQEDSAVYLCASSPRLAGEHEQFFGPGTRLTVL.

J is TRBJ2-5 and V is TRBV5-4; TRBD2 matches at 16 bases. With 4 bases clipped from V and 4 bases from J, the junction kept 7 bases outside the gene matches. Germline lookup yields CDR1 SGHNT and CDR2 YYREEE (reference sequence). The CDR3 contains 17 residues. The CDR3 nucleotides read TGTGCCAGCAGCCCGGGGACTAGCGGGAGGGTTATAGAGACCCAGTACTTC. This gives the protein CASSPGTSGRVIETQYF.

The chain joins TRBV18 to TRBJ2-3; TRBD2 matches at 8 bases. The CDR3 runs 17 residues. V shed 3 bases and J 2 bases; nucleotides not matched to a gene: 10. Germline values: CDR1 KGHSH, CDR2 LQKENI. The CDR3 DNA is TGTGCCAGCTCACCGGGACTAGTAACGTTTGCCACAGATACGCAGTATTTT. It yields the protein CASSPGLVTFATDTQYF.

The CDR3 DNA sequence: TGTGCCAGTAGTATAACAGCCGGGACTGGGGGATCACCCCTCCACTTT. Residues: CASSITAGTGGSPLHF. The gene calls are TRBV19 and TRBJ1-6; TRBD1 might be the D (5 bases). Germline V lookup: CDR1 LNHDA, CDR2 SQIVND (reference sequence). The CDR3 has 16 amino acids. Trimming pared 2 bases from V and 10 bases from J, leaving 18 bases between.

The chain uses TRBV12-3 or TRBV12-4 and TRBJ2-7; unclear D gene. Deletions cut 4 bases from V and 2 bases from J, with 6 bases between. The length of the CDR3 is 12 residues. CDR3 bases: TGTGCCAGCAGTTGGAAAGCCTACGAGCAGTACTTC. Amino acid sequence: CASSWKAYEQYF.

CDR3 nucleotides: TGCAGTGCTAGAGCAGAGGCCCGCACCTACAATGAGCAGTTCTTC. Protein: CSARAEARTYNEQFF. The chain employs TRBV20-1 and TRBJ2-1; D not certain. Germline V lookup: CDR1 DFQATT, CDR2 SNEGSKA (reference sequence). Trimming took off 1 base at V and 2 bases at J, with 12 bases between the two ends. CDR3 size: 15 residues.

This clonotype has at least ten counts. CDR3 sequence reads: CASSLRGRGGETQYF. The CDR3 bases are TGTGCCAGCAGCTTGCGCGGGAGAGGGGGAGAGACCCAGTACTTC. The chain is built from TRBV5-8 and TRBJ2-5; perhaps TRBD2 as D (7 bases). The ends were cut back, 1 base at V and 4 bases at J, with 14 bases in the middle. The CDR3 has 15 amino acids. Germline V gene lookup returns CDR1 SGHTS and CDR2 YDEGEE.

The chain employs TRBV29-1 and TRBJ2-3, with 9 bases fitting TRBD2. V was pared by 4 bases and J by 6 bases, with 11 bases of the junction left unmatched. CDR1 SQVTM and CDR2 ANQGSEA come from the germline V gene. The CDR3 runs 15 residues. Here the CDR3 DNA reads TGCAGCGTTGCGTTGGGAGCGGGAGGCCGGGATACGCAGTATTTT. This codes for CSVALGAGGRDTQYF.